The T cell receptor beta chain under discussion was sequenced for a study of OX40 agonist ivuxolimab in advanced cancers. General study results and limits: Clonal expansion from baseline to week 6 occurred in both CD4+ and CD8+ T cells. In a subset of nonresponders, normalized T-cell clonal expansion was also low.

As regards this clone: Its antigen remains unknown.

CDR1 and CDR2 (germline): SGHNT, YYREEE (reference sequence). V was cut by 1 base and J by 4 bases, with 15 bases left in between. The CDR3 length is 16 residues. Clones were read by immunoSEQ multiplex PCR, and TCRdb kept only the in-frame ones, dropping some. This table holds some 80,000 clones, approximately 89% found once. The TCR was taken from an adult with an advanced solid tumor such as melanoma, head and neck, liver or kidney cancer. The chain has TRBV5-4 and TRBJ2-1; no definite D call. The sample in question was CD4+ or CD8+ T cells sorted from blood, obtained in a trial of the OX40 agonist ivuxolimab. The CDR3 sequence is CASSLPGTMKYNEQFF. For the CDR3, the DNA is TGTGCCAGCAGCTTGCCTGGAACAATGAAATACAATGAGCAGTTCTTC.